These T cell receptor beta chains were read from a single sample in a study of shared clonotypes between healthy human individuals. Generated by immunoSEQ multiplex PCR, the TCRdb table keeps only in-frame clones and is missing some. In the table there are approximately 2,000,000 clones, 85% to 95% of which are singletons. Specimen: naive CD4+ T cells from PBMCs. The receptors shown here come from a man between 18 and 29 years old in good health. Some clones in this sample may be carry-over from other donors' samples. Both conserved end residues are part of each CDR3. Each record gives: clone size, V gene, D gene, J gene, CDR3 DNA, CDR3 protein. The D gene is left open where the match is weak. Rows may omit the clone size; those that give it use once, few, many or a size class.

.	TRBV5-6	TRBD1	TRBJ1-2	TGTGCCAGCAGCATACTTGGACAGGGCGCCTTAGCATTCTATGGCTACACCTTC	CASSILGQGALAFYGYTF
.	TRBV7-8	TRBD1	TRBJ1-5	TGTGCCAGCAGCTCAGAAGGGACAGGCGTTAATCAGCCCCAGCATTTT	CASSSEGTGVNQPQHF
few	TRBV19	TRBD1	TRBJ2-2	TGTGCCAGTCGAGGACAGGGGGCGGCCGGGGAGCTGTTTTTT	CASRGQGAAGELFF
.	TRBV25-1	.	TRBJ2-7	TGTGCCAGCAGCCTAGGACTGTCTAGAGTAGACGAGCAGTACTTC	CASSLGLSRVDEQYF
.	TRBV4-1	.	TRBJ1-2	TGCGCCAGCAGCCAAGCAACAGGCCCTAACGTTGGCTACACCTTC	CASSQATGPNVGYTF
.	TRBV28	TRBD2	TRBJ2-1	TGTGCCAGCAGTTTGTCTGGACTAGGGCTGGGTGAGCAGTTCTTC	CASSLSGLGLGEQFF
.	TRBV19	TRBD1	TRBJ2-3	TGTGCCAGTAGCCCGGACAGGGCCACAGATACGCAGTATTTT	CASSPDRATDTQYF
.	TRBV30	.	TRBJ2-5	TGTGCCTGGTCCCGGGCCGTCGAGACCCAGTACTTC	CAWSRAVETQYF
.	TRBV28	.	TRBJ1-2	TGTGCCAGCCTGGGGGCTAACTATGGCTACACCTTC	CASLGANYGYTF
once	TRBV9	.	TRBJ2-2	TGTGCCAGCAGCCCCCACTTCGGAGGGACCGGGGAGCTGTTTTTT	CASSPHFGGTGELFF
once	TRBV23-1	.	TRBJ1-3	TGCGCCAGGTGTGTGGGACCGTCTGGAAACACCATATATTTT	CARCVGPSGNTIYF
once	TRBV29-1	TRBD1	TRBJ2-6	TGCAGCGTTGAAAGTACAGGGGGCACTGGGGCCAACGTCCTGACTTTC	CSVESTGGTGANVLTF
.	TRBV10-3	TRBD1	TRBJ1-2	TGTGCCATCAGTGAGGCGCCGGGACAGGGGGCAATAGGCCATGGCTACACCTTC	CAISEAPGQGAIGHGYTF
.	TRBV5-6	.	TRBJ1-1	TGTGCCAGCAGCCCGGCCGACCTCCACACGGTGGCTTTCTTT	CASSPADLHTVAFF
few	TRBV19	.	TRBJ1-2	TGTGCCAGTAGTATAGGTACAGGGAGGGATACCTATGGCTACACCTTC	CASSIGTGRDTYGYTF
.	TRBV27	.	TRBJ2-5	TGTGCCAGCAGTTTCGACAGCCAAGAGACCCAGTACTTC	CASSFDSQETQYF
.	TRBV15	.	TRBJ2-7	TGTGCCACCAGCAGAGATCCCTCCTACGAGCAGTACTTC	CATSRDPSYEQYF
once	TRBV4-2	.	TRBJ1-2	TGTGCCAGCAGCCAAAACGACGCCAGTGAGATCTATGGCTACACCTTC	CASSQNDASEIYGYTF
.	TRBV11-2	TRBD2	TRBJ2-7	TGTGCCAGCAGCCGGGGCAGCGGGAGCTCCTACGAGCAGTACTTC	CASSRGSGSSYEQYF